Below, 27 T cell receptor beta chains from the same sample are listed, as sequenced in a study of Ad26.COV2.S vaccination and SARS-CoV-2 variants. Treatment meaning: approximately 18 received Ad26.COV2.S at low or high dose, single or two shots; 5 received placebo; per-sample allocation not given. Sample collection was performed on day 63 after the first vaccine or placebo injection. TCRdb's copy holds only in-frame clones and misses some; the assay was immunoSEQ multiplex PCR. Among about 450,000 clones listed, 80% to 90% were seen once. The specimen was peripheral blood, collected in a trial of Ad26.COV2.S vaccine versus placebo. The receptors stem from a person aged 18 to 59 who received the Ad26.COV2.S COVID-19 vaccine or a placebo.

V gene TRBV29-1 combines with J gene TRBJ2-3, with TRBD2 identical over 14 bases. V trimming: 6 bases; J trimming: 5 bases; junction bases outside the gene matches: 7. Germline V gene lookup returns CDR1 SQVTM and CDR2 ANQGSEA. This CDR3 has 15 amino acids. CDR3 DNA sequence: TGCAGCGTCCGGGGACTAGCGGGAGTGTTAGATACGCAGTATTTT. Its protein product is CSVRGLAGVLDTQYF.

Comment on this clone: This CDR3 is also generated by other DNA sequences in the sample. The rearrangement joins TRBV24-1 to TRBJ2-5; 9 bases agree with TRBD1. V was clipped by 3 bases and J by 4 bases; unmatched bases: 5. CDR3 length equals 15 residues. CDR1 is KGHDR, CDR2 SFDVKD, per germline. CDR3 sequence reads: CATSDPGTGRETQYF. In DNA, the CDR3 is TGTGCCACCAGTGATCCCGGGACAGGGAGAGAGACCCAGTACTTC.

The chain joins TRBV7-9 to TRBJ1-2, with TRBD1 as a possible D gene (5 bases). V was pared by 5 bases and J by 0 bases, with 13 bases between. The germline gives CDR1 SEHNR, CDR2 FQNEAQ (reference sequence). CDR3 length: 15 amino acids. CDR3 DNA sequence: TGTGCCAGCAGCCCACACGGGGCCTCTAACTATGGCTACACCTTC. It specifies CASSPHGASNYGYTF.

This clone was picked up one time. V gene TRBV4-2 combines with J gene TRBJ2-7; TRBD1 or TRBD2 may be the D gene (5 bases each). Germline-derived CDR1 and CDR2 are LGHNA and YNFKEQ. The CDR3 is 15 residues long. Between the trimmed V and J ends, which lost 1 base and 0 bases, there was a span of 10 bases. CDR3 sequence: CASSQVEGFSYEQYF. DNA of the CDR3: TGTGCCAGCAGCCAAGTAGAGGGGTTCTCCTACGAGCAGTACTTC.

The CDR3 DNA sequence: TGTGCCAGCAGCTTATGGGGTATGAACACTGAAGCTTTCTTT. It yields the protein CASSLWGMNTEAFF. The rearrangement uses TRBV5-6 and TRBJ1-1; D is unresolved. Germline-derived CDR1 and CDR2 are SGHDT and YYEEEE. This CDR3 has 14 amino acids. V lost 2 bases and J lost 0, with 8 bases in between.

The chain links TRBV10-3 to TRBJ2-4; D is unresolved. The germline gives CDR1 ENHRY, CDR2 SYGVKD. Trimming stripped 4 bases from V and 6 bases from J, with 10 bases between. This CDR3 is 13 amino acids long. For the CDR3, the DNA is TGTGCCATCAGTGTGCCAGGTGTAAACATTCAGTACTTC. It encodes CAISVPGVNIQYF.

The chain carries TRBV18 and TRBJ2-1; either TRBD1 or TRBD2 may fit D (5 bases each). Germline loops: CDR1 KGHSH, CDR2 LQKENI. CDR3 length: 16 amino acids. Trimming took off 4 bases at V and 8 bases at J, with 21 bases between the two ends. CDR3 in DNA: TGTGCCAGCTCACTGTGGGACCCGTCTATTTCGGATGAGCAGTTCTTC. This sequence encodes CASSLWDPSISDEQFF.

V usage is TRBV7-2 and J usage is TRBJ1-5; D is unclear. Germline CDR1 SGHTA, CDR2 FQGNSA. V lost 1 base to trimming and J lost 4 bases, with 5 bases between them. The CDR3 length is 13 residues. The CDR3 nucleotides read TGTGCCAGCAGCTTAGACCAAAATCAGCCCCAGCATTTT. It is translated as CASSLDQNQPQHF.

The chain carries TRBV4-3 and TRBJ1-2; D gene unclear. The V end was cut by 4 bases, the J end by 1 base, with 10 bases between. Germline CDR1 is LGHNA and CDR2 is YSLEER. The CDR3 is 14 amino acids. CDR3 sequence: CASSRDRINYGYTF. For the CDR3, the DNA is TGCGCCAGCAGCCGTGACCGAATTAACTATGGCTACACCTTC.

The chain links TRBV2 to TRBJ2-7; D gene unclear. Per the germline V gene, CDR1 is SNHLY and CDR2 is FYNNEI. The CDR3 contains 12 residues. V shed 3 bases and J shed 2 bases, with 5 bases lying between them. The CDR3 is CASSDTAYEQYV. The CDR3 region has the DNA TGTGCCAGCAGTGATACAGCCTACGAGCAGTACGTC.

The CDR3 reads CATSRFRGPENIQYF. The CDR3 DNA is TGTGCCACCAGCAGATTTCGGGGGCCGGAAAACATTCAGTACTTC. The chain couples TRBV15 to TRBJ2-4; D is tentatively TRBD1 or TRBD2 (6 bases each). The V end was cut by 2 bases, the J end by 5 bases, with 13 bases between. The CDR3 is 15 residues long. Germline loops: CDR1 LNHNV, CDR2 YYDKDF (reference sequence). Filled out from reference TRBV15 and TRBJ2-4, the complete variable domain reads DAMVIQNPRYQVTQFGKPVTLSCSQTLNHNVMYWYQQKSSQAPKLLFHYYDKDFNNEADTPDNFQSRRPNTSFCFLDIRSPGLGDTAMYLCATSRFRGPENIQYFGAGTRLSVL.

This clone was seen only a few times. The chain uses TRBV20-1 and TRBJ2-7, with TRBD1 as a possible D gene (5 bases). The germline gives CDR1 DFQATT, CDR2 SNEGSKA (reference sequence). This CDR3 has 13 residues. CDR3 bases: TGCAGCGCAAGTCCAGGGCACACCTACGAGCAGTACTTC. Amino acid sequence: CSASPGHTYEQYF.

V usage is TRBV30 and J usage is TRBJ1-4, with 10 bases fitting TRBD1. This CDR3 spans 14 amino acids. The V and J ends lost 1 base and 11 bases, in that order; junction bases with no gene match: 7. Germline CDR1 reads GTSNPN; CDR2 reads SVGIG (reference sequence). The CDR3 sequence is CAWSGGTGARKLFF. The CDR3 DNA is TGTGCCTGGAGTGGCGGGACAGGGGCCCGGAAACTGTTTTTT.

The CDR3 sequence: CASSQERQFNSPLHF. DNA of the CDR3: TGTGCCAGCAGCCAAGAAAGGCAGTTCAATTCACCCCTCCACTTT. The J gene is TRBJ1-6, the V gene TRBV4-2; D is unclear. The CDR3 is 15 residues long. Per germline, CDR1 LGHNA and CDR2 YNFKEQ. V dropped 0 bases and J dropped 7 bases, with 10 bases sitting between them.

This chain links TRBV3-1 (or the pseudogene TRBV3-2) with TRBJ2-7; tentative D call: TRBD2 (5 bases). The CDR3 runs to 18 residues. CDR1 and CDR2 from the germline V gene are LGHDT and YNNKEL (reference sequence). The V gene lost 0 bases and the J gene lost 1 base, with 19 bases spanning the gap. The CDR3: CASSQDGPWGGESYEQYV. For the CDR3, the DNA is TGTGCCAGCAGCCAAGATGGTCCCTGGGGTGGGGAGTCCTACGAGCAGTACGTC.

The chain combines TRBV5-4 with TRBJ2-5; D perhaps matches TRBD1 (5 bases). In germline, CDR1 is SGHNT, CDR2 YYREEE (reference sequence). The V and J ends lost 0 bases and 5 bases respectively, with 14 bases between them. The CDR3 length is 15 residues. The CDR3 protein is CASSLGGAGRETQYF. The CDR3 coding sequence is TGTGCCAGCAGCTTGGGGGGCGCCGGCCGGGAGACCCAGTACTTC.

The CDR3 protein is CASSYVASNQPQHF. CDR3 sequence (DNA): TGTGCCAGCAGTTACGTGGCGAGCAATCAGCCCCAGCATTTT. This chain joins TRBV6-6 and TRBJ1-5; D not resolved. Germline V gene lookup returns CDR1 MNHNY and CDR2 SVGAGI (reference sequence). This CDR3 is 14 amino acids long. V was clipped by 2 bases and J by 1 base, with 6 bases between them.

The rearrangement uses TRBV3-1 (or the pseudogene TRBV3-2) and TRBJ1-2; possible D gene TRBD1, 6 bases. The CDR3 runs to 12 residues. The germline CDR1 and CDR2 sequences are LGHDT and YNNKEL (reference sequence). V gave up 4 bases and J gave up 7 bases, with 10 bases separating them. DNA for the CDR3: TGTGCCAGCAGCCCCAGGGGACGTGGCTACACCTTC. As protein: CASSPRGRGYTF.

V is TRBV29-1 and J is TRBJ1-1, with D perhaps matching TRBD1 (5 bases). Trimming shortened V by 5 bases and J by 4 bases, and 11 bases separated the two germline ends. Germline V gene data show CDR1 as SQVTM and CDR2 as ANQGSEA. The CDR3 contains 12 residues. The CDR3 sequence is CSVRGVSTEAFF. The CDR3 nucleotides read TGCAGCGTTCGGGGGGTATCCACTGAAGCTTTCTTT.

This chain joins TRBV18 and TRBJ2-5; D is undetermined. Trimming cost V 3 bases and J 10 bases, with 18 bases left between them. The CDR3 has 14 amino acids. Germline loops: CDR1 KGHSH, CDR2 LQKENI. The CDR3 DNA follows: TGTGCCAGCTCACCGGCGGACCCTGCGATCGACCAGTACTTC. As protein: CASSPADPAIDQYF.

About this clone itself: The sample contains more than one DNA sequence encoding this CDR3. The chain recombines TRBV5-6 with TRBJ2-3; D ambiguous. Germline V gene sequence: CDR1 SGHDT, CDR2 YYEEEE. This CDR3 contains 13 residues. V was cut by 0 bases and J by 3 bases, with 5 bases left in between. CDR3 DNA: TGTGCCAGCAGCTTGGAGAGGACAGATACGCAGTATTTT. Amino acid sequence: CASSLERTDTQYF.

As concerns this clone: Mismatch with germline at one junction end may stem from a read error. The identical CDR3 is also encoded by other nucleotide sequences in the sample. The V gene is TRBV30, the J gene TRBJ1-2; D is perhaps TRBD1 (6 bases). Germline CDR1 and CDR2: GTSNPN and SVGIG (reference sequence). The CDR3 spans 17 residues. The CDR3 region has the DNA TGTGCCTGGATCACCACCCAATCACAGGGTGTTAAGTATGGCTACACTTTC. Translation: CAWITTQSQGVKYGYTF.

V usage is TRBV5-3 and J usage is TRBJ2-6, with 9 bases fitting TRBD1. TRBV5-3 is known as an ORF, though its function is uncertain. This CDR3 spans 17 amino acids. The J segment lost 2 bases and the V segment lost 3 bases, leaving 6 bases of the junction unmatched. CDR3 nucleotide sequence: TGTGCCAGAAGCTGCCGGGACAGGGACACTGGGGCCAACGTCCTGACTTTC. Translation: CARSCRDRDTGANVLTF.

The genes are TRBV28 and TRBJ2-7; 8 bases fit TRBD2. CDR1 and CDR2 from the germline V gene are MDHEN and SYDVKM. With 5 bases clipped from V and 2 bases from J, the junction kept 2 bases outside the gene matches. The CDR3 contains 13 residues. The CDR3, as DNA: TGTGCCAGCAGTCGGGGGGGAACCTACGAGCAGTACTTC. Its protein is CASSRGGTYEQYF.

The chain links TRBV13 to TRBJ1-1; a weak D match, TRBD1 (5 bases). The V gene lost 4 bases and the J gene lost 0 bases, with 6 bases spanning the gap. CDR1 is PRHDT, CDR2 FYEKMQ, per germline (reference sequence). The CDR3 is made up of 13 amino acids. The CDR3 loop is CASSWGVNTEAFF. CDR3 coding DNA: TGTGCCAGCAGCTGGGGCGTGAACACTGAAGCTTTCTTT.

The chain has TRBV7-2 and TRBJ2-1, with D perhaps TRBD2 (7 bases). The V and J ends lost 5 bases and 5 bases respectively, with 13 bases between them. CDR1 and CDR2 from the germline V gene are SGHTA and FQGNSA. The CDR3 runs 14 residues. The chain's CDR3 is CASSIGGANNEQFF. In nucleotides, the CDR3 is TGTGCCAGCAGCATAGGGGGGGCCAACAATGAGCAGTTCTTC.

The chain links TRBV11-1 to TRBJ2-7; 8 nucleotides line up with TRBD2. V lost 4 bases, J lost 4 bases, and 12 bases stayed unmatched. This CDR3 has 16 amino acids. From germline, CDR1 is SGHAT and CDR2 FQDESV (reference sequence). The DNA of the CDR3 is TGTGCCAGCAGCTCGCTGACTAAGCGGGGGCAATACGAGCAGTACGTC. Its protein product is CASSSLTKRGQYEQYV.